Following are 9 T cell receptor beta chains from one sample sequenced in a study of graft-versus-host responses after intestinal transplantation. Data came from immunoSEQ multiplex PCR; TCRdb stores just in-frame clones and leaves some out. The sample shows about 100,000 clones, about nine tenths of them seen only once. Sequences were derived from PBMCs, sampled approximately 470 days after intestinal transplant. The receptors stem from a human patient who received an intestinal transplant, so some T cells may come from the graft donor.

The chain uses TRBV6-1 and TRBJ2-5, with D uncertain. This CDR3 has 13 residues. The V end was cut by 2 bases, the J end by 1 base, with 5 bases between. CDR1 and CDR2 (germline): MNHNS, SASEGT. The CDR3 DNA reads TGTGCCAGCAGTGAACGGACCCAAGAGACCCAGTACTTC. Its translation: CASSERTQETQYF.

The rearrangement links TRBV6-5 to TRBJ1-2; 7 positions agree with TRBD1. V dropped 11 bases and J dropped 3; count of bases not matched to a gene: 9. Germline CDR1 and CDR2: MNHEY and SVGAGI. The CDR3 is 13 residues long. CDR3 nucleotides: TGTGCCGGCCAAACCGGGACAGACTATGGCTACACCTTC. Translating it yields CAGQTGTDYGYTF.

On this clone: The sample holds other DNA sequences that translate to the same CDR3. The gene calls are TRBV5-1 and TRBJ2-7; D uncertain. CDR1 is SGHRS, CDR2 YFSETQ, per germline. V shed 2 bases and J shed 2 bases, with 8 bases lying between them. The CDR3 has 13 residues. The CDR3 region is CASSLGGPYEQYF. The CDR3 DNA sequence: TGCGCCAGCAGCTTAGGCGGTCCCTACGAGCAGTACTTC.

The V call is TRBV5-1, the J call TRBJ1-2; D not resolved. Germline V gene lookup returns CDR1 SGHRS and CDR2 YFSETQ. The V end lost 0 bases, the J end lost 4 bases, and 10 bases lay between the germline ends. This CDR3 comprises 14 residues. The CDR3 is CASSLEREGYGYTF. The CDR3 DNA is TGCGCCAGCAGCTTGGAACGGGAGGGCTATGGCTACACCTTC.

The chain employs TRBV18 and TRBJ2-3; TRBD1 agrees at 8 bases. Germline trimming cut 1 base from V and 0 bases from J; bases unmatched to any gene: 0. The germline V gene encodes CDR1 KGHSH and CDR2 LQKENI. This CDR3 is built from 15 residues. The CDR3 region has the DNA TGTGCCAGCTCACCACGACAGGGGAGCACAGATACGCAGTATTTT. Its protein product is CASSPRQGSTDTQYF.

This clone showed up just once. The chain's CDR3 is CASSLPGGPGNTIYF. The CDR3 bases are TGTGCCAGCAGCTTACCGGGGGGCCCTGGAAACACCATATATTTT. The chain uses TRBV13 and TRBJ1-3; weak D call: TRBD1 (6 bases). This CDR3 spans 15 amino acids. CDR1 and CDR2 (germline): PRHDT, FYEKMQ (reference sequence). The V end lost 2 bases, the J end lost 2 bases, and 10 bases lay between the germline ends.

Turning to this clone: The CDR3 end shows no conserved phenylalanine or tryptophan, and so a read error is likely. The DNA of the CDR3 is TGTGCCATCAGTGGGGACTCGAACTATGGCTACACCCTC. Translation gives CAISGDSNYGYTL. V usage is TRBV10-3 and J usage is TRBJ1-2, with D maybe TRBD1 (5 bases). Trimming left V 4 bases short and J 2 bases short, with 8 bases between. This CDR3 is built from 13 residues. Germline V lookup: CDR1 ENHRY, CDR2 SYGVKD.

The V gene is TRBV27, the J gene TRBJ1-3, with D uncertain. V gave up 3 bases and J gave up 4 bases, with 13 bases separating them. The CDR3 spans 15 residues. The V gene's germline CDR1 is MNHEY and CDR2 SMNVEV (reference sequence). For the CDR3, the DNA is TGTGCCAGCAGTTTGAACAGTAGGGCGGGAAACACCATATATTTT. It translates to CASSLNSRAGNTIYF.

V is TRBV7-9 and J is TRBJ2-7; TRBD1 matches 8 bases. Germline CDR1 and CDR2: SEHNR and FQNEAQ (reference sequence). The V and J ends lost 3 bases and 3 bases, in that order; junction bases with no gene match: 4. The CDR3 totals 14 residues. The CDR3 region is CASSFGGQGYEQYF. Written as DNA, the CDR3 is TGTGCCAGCAGCTTTGGTGGACAGGGCTACGAGCAGTACTTC.